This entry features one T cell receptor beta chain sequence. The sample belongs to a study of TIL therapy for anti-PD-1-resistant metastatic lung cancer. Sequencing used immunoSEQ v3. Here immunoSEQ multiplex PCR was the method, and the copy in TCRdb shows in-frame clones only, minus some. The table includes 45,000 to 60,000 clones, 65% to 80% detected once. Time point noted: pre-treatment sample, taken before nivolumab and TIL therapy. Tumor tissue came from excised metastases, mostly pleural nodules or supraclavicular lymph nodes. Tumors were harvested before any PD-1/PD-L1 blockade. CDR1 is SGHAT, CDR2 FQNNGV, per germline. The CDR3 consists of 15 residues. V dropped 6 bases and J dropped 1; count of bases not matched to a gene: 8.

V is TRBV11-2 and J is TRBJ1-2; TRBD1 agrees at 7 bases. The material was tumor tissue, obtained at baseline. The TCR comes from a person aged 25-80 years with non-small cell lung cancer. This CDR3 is CASRVHRDSNYGYTF. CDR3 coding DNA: TGTGCCAGCAGGGTTCACCGGGACAGTAACTATGGCTACACCTTC.